This passage covers 13 T cell receptor beta chains from one sample sequenced in a study of T cells in Graves' hyperthyroidism and ophthalmopathy. The source material, RNA transcripts, was used to amplify TCR beta CDR3 regions. HTBI primers were the set used in a first-round RT-PCR of the TCR CDR3. From the multiplex PCR reads, TCRdb called clonotypes with MiXCR, one entry per CDR3 protein. The table includes 190,000 or so distinct CDR3 sequences, roughly 18% detected once. Sequencing was performed on blood. The receptors were sampled from a man aged 40-55 years with Graves' hyperthyroidism.

The sample holds a few counts of this clonotype. The CDR3 nucleotides read TGTGCCAGCAGTCCAAGGCAGCGGGGGGAAAAACTGTTTTTT. It encodes CASSPRQRGEKLFF. This rearrangement joins TRBV28 to TRBJ1-4; possible D gene TRBD1, 5 bases. V dropped 5 bases and J dropped 8 bases, with 15 bases sitting between them. The CDR3 length is 14 residues. Germline lookup yields CDR1 MDHEN and CDR2 SYDVKM.

V and J are TRBV19 and TRBJ1-4; no clear D gene. The CDR3 runs to 12 residues. CDR1 and CDR2 (germline): LNHDA, SQIVND (reference sequence). The V end lost 5 bases, the J end lost 7 bases, and 8 bases lay between the germline ends. This CDR3 reads CASSGRIEKLFF. The CDR3 coding sequence is TGTGCCAGTAGTGGGCGAATTGAAAAACTGTTTTTT.

The sample holds many counts of this clonotype. This rearrangement joins TRBV7-2 to TRBJ2-4, with 13 nucleotides matching TRBD2. V lost 5 bases to trimming and J lost 9 bases; unmatched junction nucleotides: 7. CDR3 length: 15 residues. The V gene's germline CDR1 is SGHTA and CDR2 FQGNSA. CDR3 protein: CASSVGLAGFAIQYF. CDR3 nucleotide sequence: TGTGCCAGCAGCGTGGGACTAGCGGGGTTTGCCATTCAGTACTTC.

This clonotype has just a few counts. The rearrangement uses TRBV30 and TRBJ2-7; 10 bases line up with TRBD1. CDR3 size: 16 residues. Unmatched junction bases numbered 7, after V lost 2 bases and J lost 0 bases. The germline V gene encodes CDR1 GTSNPN and CDR2 SVGIG (reference sequence). This CDR3 reads CAWSPPWTGGSYEQYF. CDR3 DNA: TGTGCCTGGAGTCCCCCTTGGACAGGGGGCTCCTACGAGCAGTACTTC.

This clonotype was counted between two and nine times. This chain uses TRBV19 with TRBJ2-1, with 9 bases fitting TRBD2. V gave up 1 base and J gave up 3 bases; unmatched junction bases: 7. In germline, CDR1 is LNHDA, CDR2 SQIVND (reference sequence). The CDR3 has 17 amino acids. The CDR3: CASSIAPTSGHYNEQFF. The CDR3 nucleotides read TGTGCCAGTAGTATAGCCCCCACTAGCGGGCACTACAATGAGCAGTTCTTC.

This clonotype was seen many times. The chain recombines TRBV3-1 with TRBJ2-7; 7 bases are a match to TRBD1. The CDR3 sequence is 13 residues long. Germline V gene sequence: CDR1 LGHDT, CDR2 YNNKEL (reference sequence). Germline trimming cut 1 base from V and 3 bases from J; bases unmatched to any gene: 0. Here the CDR3 DNA reads TGTGCCAGCAGCCAAGGGGACAGCTACGAGCAGTACTTC. Protein sequence: CASSQGDSYEQYF.

This clonotype was counted ten times or more. The genes are TRBV2 and TRBJ1-1; TRBD1 aligns across 7 bases. Germline V gene lookup returns CDR1 SNHLY and CDR2 FYNNEI. The CDR3 covers 14 residues. Unmatched junction bases numbered 1, after V lost 3 bases and J lost 0 bases. CDR3 coding DNA: TGTGCCAGCAGTGATCAGGGGGTGAACACTGAAGCTTTCTTT. Its protein product is CASSDQGVNTEAFF.

This clonotype has a count of ten or more. This chain connects TRBV7-9 to TRBJ2-3; 7 bases map to TRBD2. The germline V gene encodes CDR1 SEHNR and CDR2 FQNEAQ (reference sequence). This CDR3 is built from 12 residues. V lost 5 bases to trimming and J lost 11 bases; unmatched junction nucleotides: 7. CDR3 sequence: CASSPGGGGQYF. Written as DNA, the CDR3 is TGTGCCAGCAGCCCAGGCGGGGGAGGGCAGTATTTT.

This chain uses TRBV7-3 with TRBJ2-6; D uncertain. V lost 5 bases to trimming and J lost 10 bases, with 12 bases between them. Germline V CDR1 and CDR2: SGHTA, FQGTGA. The CDR3 is made up of 13 amino acids. The CDR3 sequence is CASSLVKGNVLTF. Here the CDR3 DNA reads TGTGCCAGCAGCCTTGTTAAGGGAAACGTCCTGACTTTC.

V and J are TRBV5-1 and TRBJ2-3, with D perhaps being TRBD1 or TRBD2 (5 bases each). The CDR3 runs to 16 residues. With 4 bases removed from V and 0 bases from J, the gap between germline ends came to 15 bases. CDR1 and CDR2 (germline): SGHRS, YFSETQ. In DNA form, the CDR3 reads TGCGCCAGCAGCGGGGCGGGCCAGGGCAGCACAGATACGCAGTATTTT. Translating it yields CASSGAGQGSTDTQYF.

Details on this clonotype: A single base separates this from a much larger clone, so it may be a read error. The J gene is TRBJ2-5, the V gene TRBV18; D gene uncertain. Germline V lookup: CDR1 KGHSH, CDR2 LQKENI. Trimming removed 5 bases from V and 12 bases from J, with 13 bases in between. This CDR3 is built from 11 residues. CDR3 nucleotides: TGTGCCAGCTCATCAAGCACAGAAAAGTACTTC. Its protein product is CASSSSTEKYF.

In DNA form, the CDR3 reads TGTGCCAGCAGCTTGTTGGACCTAACAGTATACAATGAGCAGTTCTTC. Protein: CASSLLDLTVYNEQFF. This chain uses TRBV7-2 with TRBJ2-1; no firm D call. With 3 bases removed from V and 4 bases from J, the gap between germline ends came to 16 bases. This CDR3 comprises 16 residues. Germline assignment: CDR1 SGHTA and CDR2 FQGNSA.

This clonotype was counted at least ten times. The chain recombines TRBV19 with TRBJ2-1, with TRBD1 identical over 8 bases. The junction had 15 bases not matched to a gene; V was cut back by 7 bases and J by 7 bases. Germline V lookup: CDR1 LNHDA, CDR2 SQIVND (reference sequence). This CDR3 has 16 amino acids. The CDR3 nucleotides are TGTGCCAGTACCACCGGTAGGGGACAGGCAAGTAATGAGCAGTTCTTC. This codes for CASTTGRGQASNEQFF. The full variable domain, its missing parts supplied by reference TRBV19 and TRBJ2-1, is DGGITQSPKYLFRKEGQNVTLSCEQNLNHDAMYWYRQDPGQGLRLIYYSQIVNDFQKGDIAEGYSVSREKKESFPLTVTSAQKNPTAFYLCASTTGRGQASNEQFFGPGTRLTVL.